A single sample gave rise to the 23 T cell receptor beta chains below, sequenced in a study of Ad26.COV2.S vaccination and SARS-CoV-2 variants. Treatment here: around 19 received Ad26.COV2.S at low or high dose, single or two shots; about 5 received placebo; per-sample allocation not given. Sampling occurred on day 63 after the first vaccine or placebo injection. Profiled with immunoSEQ multiplex PCR; TCRdb holds only in-frame clones, not every one. In the table there are approximately 400,000 clones, 83% of which are singletons. Sequences were derived from peripheral blood, sampled in a trial of Ad26.COV2.S vaccine versus placebo. These receptors were obtained from a person between 18 and 65 years old who received the Ad26.COV2.S COVID-19 vaccine or a placebo.

Here the CDR3 reads CASSQGTVMNTEAFF. The CDR3 DNA is TGCGCCAGCAGCCAAGGGACCGTGATGAACACTGAAGCTTTCTTT. V usage is TRBV4-1 and J usage is TRBJ1-1; no clear D. Trimming removed 1 base from V and 0 bases from J, with 9 bases in between. This CDR3 has 15 amino acids. Germline CDR1 is MGHRA and CDR2 is YSYEKL.

This clone is a singleton in its sample. The chain joins TRBV29-1 to TRBJ2-7; TRBD1 matches 8 bases. In germline, CDR1 is SQVTM, CDR2 ANQGSEA. The J segment lost 2 bases and the V segment lost 5 bases, leaving 8 bases of the junction unmatched. The length of the CDR3 is 14 residues. In DNA, the CDR3 is TGCAGCGTTTTACTTTGGACAGGGACCTACGAGCAGTACTTC. This sequence encodes CSVLLWTGTYEQYF.

The rearrangement joins TRBV7-8 to TRBJ1-1; D not certain. V dropped 2 bases and J dropped 1 base, with 5 bases sitting between them. The CDR3 covers 13 residues. Germline V gives CDR1 SGHVS, CDR2 FQNEAQ. In DNA, the CDR3 is TGTGCCAGCAGCTTATGGGGGAACACTGAAGCTTTCTTT. It is translated as CASSLWGNTEAFF.

This clone has at least ten counts. Here the CDR3 DNA reads TGTGCCAGCAGCCTTGGAGCAAAAGGACTAGCGGGAGCTGAGACCCAGTACTTC. Encoded protein: CASSLGAKGLAGAETQYF. The chain links TRBV11-3 to TRBJ2-5; 13 bases agree with TRBD2. The V gene's germline CDR1 is SGHNT and CDR2 YENEEA. The CDR3 sequence is 18 residues long. V lost 5 bases and J lost 5; bases outside the gene matches: 14. The full variable domain, rest sourced from reference TRBV11-3 and TRBJ2-5, is EAGVVQSPRYKIIEKKQPVAFWCNPISGHNTLYWYLQNLGQGPELLIRYENEEAVDDSQLPKDRFSAERLKGVDSTLKIQPAELGDSAVYLCASSLGAKGLAGAETQYFGPGTRLLVL.

This clone is a singleton in its sample. The rearrangement joins TRBV2 to TRBJ2-1, with 12 nucleotides matching TRBD2. V lost 6 bases to trimming and J lost 9 bases; unmatched junction nucleotides: 15. This CDR3 spans 17 amino acids. CDR1 SNHLY and CDR2 FYNNEI come from the germline V gene. The CDR3: CASSPSLTSGSWSEQFF. The CDR3 coding sequence is TGTGCCAGCAGCCCCTCCTTGACTAGCGGGAGTTGGAGTGAGCAGTTCTTC.

The chain recombines TRBV6-2 or TRBV6-3 with TRBJ2-3, with D perhaps matching TRBD1 (5 bases). Germline loops: CDR1 MNHEY, CDR2 SVGEGT. Trimming left V 0 bases short and J 3 bases short, with 10 bases between. CDR3 size: 15 residues. CDR3 residues: CASSYSRGKTDTQYF. The CDR3 nucleotides read TGTGCCAGCAGTTACTCAAGGGGTAAAACAGATACGCAGTATTTT.

In its sample, this clone was seen once. The genes are TRBV28 and TRBJ2-3; no definite D call. V shed 2 bases and J shed 2 bases, with 8 bases lying between them. This CDR3 region has 14 residues. Looked up from germline, CDR1 is MDHEN and CDR2 is SYDVKM. The CDR3 protein is CASSLRQPTDTQYF. CDR3 DNA sequence: TGTGCCAGCAGTTTAAGGCAGCCCACAGATACGCAGTATTTT.

This clone was observed once. This chain uses TRBV10-2 with TRBJ2-1; 8 bases are a match to TRBD2. V lost 4 bases to trimming and J lost 7 bases; unmatched junction nucleotides: 9. The CDR3 has 15 amino acids. The germline CDR1 and CDR2 sequences are WSHSY and SAAADI. The chain's CDR3 is CASSVTSGRGNEQFF. The DNA of the CDR3 is TGCGCCAGCAGTGTGACAAGCGGGAGAGGGAATGAGCAGTTCTTC.

Here the CDR3 reads CASGTSGAYEQYF. The CDR3, as DNA: TGTGCCAGCGGGACTAGCGGGGCTTACGAGCAGTACTTC. The rearrangement joins TRBV25-1 to TRBJ2-7, with TRBD2 matching 13 bases. After removal of 8 bases from V and 4 bases from J, the junction contained 2 bases not matched to a gene. Germline V gene data show CDR1 as MGHDK and CDR2 as SYGVNS. CDR3 length equals 13 residues.

This chain uses TRBV19 with TRBJ2-2, with D possibly being TRBD2 (5 bases). V shed 11 bases and J shed 6 bases, with 19 bases lying between them. The CDR3 runs to 14 residues. CDR1 is LNHDA and CDR2 is SQIVND in the germline V gene (reference sequence). CDR3 bases: TGTGCCTCCACGGGGTCGATAAGTCCCGGGGAGCTGTTTTTT. Its translation is CASTGSISPGELFF. Based on the CDR3 plus reference TRBV19 and TRBJ2-2, the full variable domain is DGGITQSPKYLFRKEGQNVTLSCEQNLNHDAMYWYRQDPGQGLRLIYYSQIVNDFQKGDIAEGYSVSREKKESFPLTVTSAQKNPTAFYLCASTGSISPGELFFGEGSRLTVL.

There are many counts of this clone. The chain recombines TRBV7-2 with TRBJ2-1; 7 nucleotides match TRBD1. The CDR3 loop spans 13 amino acids. Germline V gene data show CDR1 as SGHTA and CDR2 as FQGNSA. Germline trimming cut 3 bases from V and 16 bases from J; bases unmatched to any gene: 12. The CDR3 nucleotides are TGTGCCAGCAGCTTGGAGACAGGGAAGATAACTTTCTTC. Residues: CASSLETGKITFF.

The chain combines TRBV30 with TRBJ2-7; the D gene could be TRBD1 or TRBD2 (5 bases each). Trimming took off 1 base at V and 9 bases at J, with 19 bases between the two ends. Germline loops: CDR1 GTSNPN, CDR2 SVGIG (reference sequence). The CDR3 has 14 amino acids. The CDR3 loop is CAWSAFGAGRAQYF. CDR3 DNA sequence: TGTGCCTGGAGTGCCTTCGGGGCAGGCCGGGCGCAGTACTTC.

V and J are TRBV18 and TRBJ2-2; D ambiguous. The CDR3 consists of 16 residues. V dropped 6 bases and J dropped 0 bases, with 14 bases sitting between them. Germline CDR1 and CDR2: KGHSH and LQKENI. CDR3 loop: CASSERRASNTGELFF. The CDR3 region has the DNA TGTGCCAGCTCGGAAAGACGTGCGTCGAACACCGGGGAGCTGTTTTTT.

The chain links TRBV5-4 to TRBJ2-7, with D maybe TRBD1 (5 bases). This CDR3 is built from 15 residues. CDR1 and CDR2 (germline): SGHNT, YYREEE (reference sequence). Trimming took 5 bases from V and 2 from J, leaving 17 bases between them. The CDR3 region is CASSQGQGPTYEQYF. The CDR3 coding sequence is TGTGCCAGCAGTCAAGGACAAGGGCCCACCTACGAGCAGTACTTC.

The chain employs TRBV18 and TRBJ1-1; D unclear. CDR3 length: 17 amino acids. The V end was cut by 4 bases, the J end by 1 base, with 19 bases between. The germline V gene encodes CDR1 KGHSH and CDR2 LQKENI. This CDR3 is CASSLIPGPGGNTEAFF. The CDR3 nucleotides are TGTGCCAGCTCACTTATACCGGGCCCCGGAGGGAACACTGAAGCTTTCTTT.

The rearrangement links TRBV4-1 to TRBJ1-5; D not resolved. V shed 5 bases and J shed 1 base, with 9 bases lying between them. The length of the CDR3 is 14 residues. Germline V gene data show CDR1 as MGHRA and CDR2 as YSYEKL. CDR3: CASSTDESNQPQHF. The DNA of the CDR3 is TGCGCCAGCAGCACCGATGAGAGCAATCAGCCCCAGCATTTT.

The chain combines TRBV5-4 with TRBJ1-4; D is possibly TRBD1 (5 bases). Per germline, CDR1 SGHNT and CDR2 YYREEE (reference sequence). Trimming took 4 bases from V and 8 from J, leaving 18 bases between them. The CDR3 is made up of 15 amino acids. CDR3 protein: CASSPEAGRKEKLFF. CDR3 bases: TGTGCCAGCAGCCCGGAGGCAGGGAGGAAGGAAAAACTGTTTTTT.

This sequence joins TRBV24-1 and TRBJ2-1; possibly TRBD2 for D (5 bases). The germline CDR1 and CDR2 sequences are KGHDR and SFDVKD. Trimming pared 1 base from V and 12 bases from J, leaving 9 bases between. The CDR3 totals 12 residues. This CDR3 is CATSDLGGRQFF. In DNA, the CDR3 is TGTGCCACCAGTGATTTAGGCGGGCGGCAGTTCTTC.

This sequence joins TRBV5-7 and TRBJ1-2; D call uncertain. TRBV5-7 is an ORF, with its function uncertain. Trimming took off 1 base at V and 4 bases at J, with 14 bases between the two ends. The CDR3 has 15 amino acids. This CDR3 is CASSLRSGTFYGYTF. The DNA for the CDR3 is TGTGCCAGCAGCTTGCGATCCGGAACTTTCTATGGCTACACCTTC.

V usage is TRBV15 and J usage is TRBJ2-5, with 9 bases matching TRBD2. The V gene end was trimmed by 0 bases and the J gene end by 2 bases; junction bases not matched to a gene: 1. The CDR3 spans 15 residues. The V gene's germline CDR1 is LNHNV and CDR2 YYDKDF (reference sequence). CDR3 amino acids: CATSREREGQETQYF. Written as DNA, the CDR3 is TGTGCCACCAGCAGAGAGCGGGAGGGTCAAGAGACCCAGTACTTC.

This sequence joins TRBV30 and TRBJ2-7, with D perhaps TRBD1 or TRBD2 (5 bases each). Germline CDR1 and CDR2: GTSNPN and SVGIG (reference sequence). Deletions cut 2 bases from V and 3 bases from J, with 17 bases between. The CDR3 runs to 15 residues. The CDR3 DNA follows: TGTGCCTGGAGTTTTGGGGGTACAGGTTTCTACGAGCAGTACTTC. Its protein is CAWSFGGTGFYEQYF. Supplemented by reference TRBV30 and TRBJ2-7, the full variable domain reads SQTIHQWPATLVQPVGSPLSLECTVEGTSNPNLYWYRQAAGRGLQLLFYSVGIGQISSEVPQNLSASRPQDRQFILSSKKLLLSDSGFYLCAWSFGGTGFYEQYFGPGTRLTVT.

This chain joins TRBV2 and TRBJ2-3; 10 positions agree with TRBD2. The CDR3 totals 15 residues. Germline V gene sequence: CDR1 SNHLY, CDR2 FYNNEI. The V gene end was trimmed by 5 bases and the J gene end by 4 bases; junction bases not matched to a gene: 6. The CDR3 DNA reads TGTGCCAGCAGTCTAGCGGGAGTTGGCGCAGATACGCAGTATTTT. As protein: CASSLAGVGADTQYF.

The V call is TRBV7-2, the J call TRBJ2-5; perhaps TRBD2 as D (7 bases). CDR1 and CDR2 (germline): SGHTA, FQGNSA. The CDR3 loop spans 17 amino acids. The V gene lost 5 bases and the J gene lost 1 base, with 20 bases spanning the gap. The CDR3 here is CASSPWLGGGGQETQYF. The CDR3 DNA is TGTGCCAGCAGCCCCTGGTTGGGGGGGGGCGGCCAAGAGACCCAGTACTTC.